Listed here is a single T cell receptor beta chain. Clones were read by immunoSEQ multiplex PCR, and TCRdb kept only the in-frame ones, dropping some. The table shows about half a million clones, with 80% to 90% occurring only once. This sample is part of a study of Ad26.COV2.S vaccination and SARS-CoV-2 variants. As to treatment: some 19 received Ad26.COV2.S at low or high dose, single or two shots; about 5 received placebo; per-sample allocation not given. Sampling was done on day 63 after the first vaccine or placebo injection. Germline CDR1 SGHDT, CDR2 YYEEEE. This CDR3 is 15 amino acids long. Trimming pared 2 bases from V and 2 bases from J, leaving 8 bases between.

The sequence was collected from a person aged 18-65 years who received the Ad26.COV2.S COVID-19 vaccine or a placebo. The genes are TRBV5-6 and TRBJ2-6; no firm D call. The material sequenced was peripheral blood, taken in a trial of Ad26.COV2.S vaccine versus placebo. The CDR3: CASSFGVTGANVLTF. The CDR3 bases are TGTGCCAGCAGCTTTGGGGTCACTGGGGCCAACGTCCTGACTTTC.